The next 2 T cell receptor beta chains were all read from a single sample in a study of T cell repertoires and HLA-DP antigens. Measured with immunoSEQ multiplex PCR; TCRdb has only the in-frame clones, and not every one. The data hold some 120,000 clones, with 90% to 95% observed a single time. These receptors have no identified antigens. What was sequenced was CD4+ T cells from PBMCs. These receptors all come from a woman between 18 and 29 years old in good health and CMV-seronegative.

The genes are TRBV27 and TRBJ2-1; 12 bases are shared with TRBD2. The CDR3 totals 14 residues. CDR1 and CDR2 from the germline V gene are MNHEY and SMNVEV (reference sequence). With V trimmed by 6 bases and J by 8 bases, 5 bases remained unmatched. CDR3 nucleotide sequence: TGTGCCAGCAGGAGACTAGCGGGAGCATATGAGCAGTTCTTC. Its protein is CASRRLAGAYEQFF.

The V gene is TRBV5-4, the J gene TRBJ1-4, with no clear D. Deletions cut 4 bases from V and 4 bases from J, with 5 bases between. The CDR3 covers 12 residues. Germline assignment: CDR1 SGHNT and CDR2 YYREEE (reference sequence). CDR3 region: CASSRDNEKLFF. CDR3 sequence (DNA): TGTGCCAGCAGCCGTGATAATGAAAAACTGTTTTTT.